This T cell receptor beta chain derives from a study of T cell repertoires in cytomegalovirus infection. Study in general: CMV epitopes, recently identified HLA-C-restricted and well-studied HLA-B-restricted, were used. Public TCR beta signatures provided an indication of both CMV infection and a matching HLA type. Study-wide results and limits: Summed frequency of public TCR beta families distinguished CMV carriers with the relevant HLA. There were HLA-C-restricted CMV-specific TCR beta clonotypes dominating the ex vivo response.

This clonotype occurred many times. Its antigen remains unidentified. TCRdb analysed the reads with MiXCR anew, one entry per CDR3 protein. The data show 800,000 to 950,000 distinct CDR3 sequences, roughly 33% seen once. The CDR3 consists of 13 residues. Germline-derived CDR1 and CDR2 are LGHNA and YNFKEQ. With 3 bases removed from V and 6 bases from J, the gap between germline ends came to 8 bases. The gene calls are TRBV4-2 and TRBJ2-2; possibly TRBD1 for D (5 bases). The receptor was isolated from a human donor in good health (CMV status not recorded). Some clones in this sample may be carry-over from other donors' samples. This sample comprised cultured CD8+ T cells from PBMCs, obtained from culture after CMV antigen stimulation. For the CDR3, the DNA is TGTGCCAGCAGCCACAGGGAAGCCGGGGAGCTGTTTTTT. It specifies CASSHREAGELFF.